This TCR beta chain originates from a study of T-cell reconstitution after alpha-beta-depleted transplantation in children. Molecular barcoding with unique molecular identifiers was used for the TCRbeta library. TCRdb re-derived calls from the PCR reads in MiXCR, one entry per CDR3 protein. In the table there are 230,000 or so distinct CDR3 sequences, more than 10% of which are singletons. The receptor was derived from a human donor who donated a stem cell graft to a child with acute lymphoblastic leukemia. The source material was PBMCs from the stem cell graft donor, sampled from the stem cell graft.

The CDR3: CAWSGVSIGAYNEQFF. DNA of the CDR3: TGTGCCTGGAGTGGGGTCTCCATCGGGGCCTACAATGAGCAGTTCTTC. The rearrangement links TRBV30 to TRBJ2-1; D is possibly TRBD2 (5 bases). The germline V gene encodes CDR1 GTSNPN and CDR2 SVGIG (reference sequence). This CDR3 spans 16 amino acids. V dropped 1 base and J dropped 2 bases, with 15 bases sitting between them. The whole variable domain, filled in from reference TRBV30 and TRBJ2-1, reads SQTIHQWPATLVQPVGSPLSLECTVEGTSNPNLYWYRQAAGRGLQLLFYSVGIGQISSEVPQNLSASRPQDRQFILSSKKLLLSDSGFYLCAWSGVSIGAYNEQFFGPGTRLTVL.